The 19 T cell receptor beta chains in this list originate from one sample, sequenced in a study of shared clonotypes between healthy human individuals. Profiling relied on immunoSEQ multiplex PCR, and the TCRdb table lists in-frame clones only, not all of them. The sample has about 2.5 million clones, 85% to 95% seen once. Sequenced material: naive CD4+ T cells from PBMCs. Subset defined: CD45RA+ positively selected. The receptor set was obtained from a man younger than 35 in good health. Some clones in this sample may be carry-over from other donors' samples.

CDR3 region: CASSSAPQGPLAKNIQYF. The CDR3 nucleotides read TGTGCCAGCAGCAGTGCGCCCCAGGGTCCCCTAGCCAAAAACATTCAGTACTTC. The rearrangement uses TRBV5-4 and TRBJ2-4, with D perhaps matching TRBD1 (5 bases). The germline V and J ends were trimmed by 4 bases and 0 bases, with 20 bases remaining between them. The CDR3 is made up of 18 amino acids. Germline V gene sequence: CDR1 SGHNT, CDR2 YYREEE (reference sequence).

The chain links TRBV4-3 to TRBJ2-1; 14 positions agree with TRBD2. Germline values: CDR1 LGHNA, CDR2 YSLEER. V was pared by 2 bases and J by 4 bases, with 13 bases of the junction left unmatched. The CDR3 has 20 amino acids. The DNA for the CDR3 is TGCGCCAGCAGCCAATCCGGGACTAGCGGGAGAGGGGGGAGGTACAATGAGCAGTTCTTC. As protein: CASSQSGTSGRGGRYNEQFF.

The chain links TRBV28 to TRBJ1-5; 7 nucleotides match TRBD1. CDR1 is MDHEN, CDR2 SYDVKM, per germline. The CDR3 extends over 12 amino acids. V was pared by 9 bases and J by 6 bases, with 5 bases of the junction left unmatched. The CDR3 sequence is CASLTGTQPQHF. CDR3 nucleotide sequence: TGTGCCAGTCTGACAGGGACTCAGCCCCAGCATTTT.

This chain joins TRBV4-1 and TRBJ2-1, with 8 bases matching TRBD1. V lost 3 bases, J lost 7 bases, and 2 bases stayed unmatched. The CDR3 sequence is 13 residues long. CDR1 is MGHRA and CDR2 is YSYEKL in the germline V gene. The CDR3 protein is CASSQYRGNEQFF. In DNA form, the CDR3 reads TGCGCCAGCAGCCAGTACAGGGGGAATGAGCAGTTCTTC.

In DNA, the CDR3 is TGCAGCGTTGATAAGGTGAAAGGGGCAGGGGAGACCCAGTACTTC. It translates to CSVDKVKGAGETQYF. This sequence joins TRBV29-1 and TRBJ2-5; maybe TRBD1 (5 bases). V was trimmed by 3 bases and J by 5 bases, leaving 19 bases between them. CDR1 and CDR2 from the germline V gene are SQVTM and ANQGSEA. The CDR3 runs 15 residues.

V gene TRBV6-1 combines with J gene TRBJ2-1, with 9 bases that match TRBD2. CDR3 length equals 13 residues. With V trimmed by 7 bases and J by 5 bases, 3 bases remained unmatched. Per germline, CDR1 MNHNS and CDR2 SASEGT. CDR3 sequence (DNA): TGTGCCAGCATACTAGCGGGTAACAATGAGCAGTTCTTC. The encoded protein is CASILAGNNEQFF.

The chain links TRBV19 to TRBJ2-6; D not resolved. The CDR3 extends over 15 amino acids. V lost 3 bases, J lost 1 base, and 7 bases lay in between. CDR1 is LNHDA and CDR2 is SQIVND in the germline V gene (reference sequence). CDR3 loop: CASSMGLSGANVLTF. For the CDR3, the DNA is TGTGCCAGTAGTATGGGTTTGTCTGGGGCCAACGTCCTGACTTTC.

This chain links TRBV6-1 with TRBJ2-1, with a tentative D call TRBD2 (5 bases). Per germline, CDR1 MNHNS and CDR2 SASEGT. V lost 6 bases and J 12 bases, leaving 15 bases between the germline ends. The CDR3 sequence is 12 residues long. CDR3 loop: CASRDLQRAQFF. In DNA form, the CDR3 reads TGTGCCAGCAGAGACCTACAGAGGGCGCAGTTCTTC.

The rearrangement uses TRBV5-4 and TRBJ1-1, with 7 bases lining up with TRBD1. Losses at the gene ends were 3 bases for V and 0 bases for J; bases not matched to a gene: 5. The CDR3 contains 15 residues. Looked up from germline, CDR1 is SGHNT and CDR2 is YYREEE (reference sequence). The CDR3 coding sequence is TGTGCCAGCAGCTCAGGGGGTCCTATGAACACTGAAGCTTTCTTT. This encodes CASSSGGPMNTEAFF.

The genes are TRBV5-1 and TRBJ2-2; D ambiguous. Germline CDR1 reads SGHRS; CDR2 reads YFSETQ. Trimming stripped 4 bases from V and 1 base from J, with 17 bases between. This CDR3 is built from 17 residues. As DNA, the CDR3 is TGCGCCAGCAGCCCGGAAAAGGGCCTCCTGAACACCGGGGAGCTGTTTTTT. Its protein product is CASSPEKGLLNTGELFF.

The rearrangement links TRBV19 to TRBJ2-7; D is possibly TRBD1 or TRBD2 (5 bases each). Trimming removed 1 base from V and 0 bases from J, with 13 bases in between. The germline gives CDR1 LNHDA, CDR2 SQIVND (reference sequence). This CDR3 is 16 amino acids long. In DNA, the CDR3 is TGTGCCAGTAGTATAGGAGGGGCGAAGCCCTCCTACGAGCAGTACTTC. Translation: CASSIGGAKPSYEQYF.

On this clone itself: At one of its ends the junction is not consistent with the germline gene, which may arise from a read error. The chain links TRBV30 to TRBJ2-7; D is possibly TRBD1 or TRBD2 (5 bases each). The CDR3 totals 8 residues. CDR1 GTSNPN and CDR2 SVGIG come from the germline V gene (reference sequence). Here the CDR3 reads CARSGGHF. The DNA for the CDR3 is TGTGCCCGGAGTGGGGGTCATTTC.

CDR3 loop: CASSVDSGVTDTQYF. In DNA, the CDR3 is TGTGCCAGCAGCGTAGACAGCGGGGTCACAGATACGCAGTATTTT. The genes are TRBV9 and TRBJ2-3; 7 nucleotides align to TRBD2. Trimming removed 0 bases from V and 2 bases from J; junction bases left unmatched: 3. The CDR3 covers 15 residues. Germline V gives CDR1 SGDLS, CDR2 YYNGEE.

The V call is TRBV7-6, the J call TRBJ1-2; D possibly corresponds to TRBD1 (5 bases). Germline values: CDR1 SGHVS, CDR2 FNYEAQ. The V end lost 1 base, the J end lost 4 bases, and 10 bases lay between the germline ends. This CDR3 comprises 14 residues. In nucleotides, the CDR3 is TGTGCCAGCAGCTTAGACCAGGGTTCCTATGGCTACACCTTC. Amino acids: CASSLDQGSYGYTF.

The J gene is TRBJ2-5, the V gene TRBV18; no firm D call. This CDR3 is built from 13 residues. Germline-derived CDR1 and CDR2 are KGHSH and LQKENI. V lost 5 bases, J lost 2 bases, and 9 bases lay in between. CDR3 region: CASSVGLQETQYF. In DNA, the CDR3 is TGTGCCAGCTCAGTAGGCTTACAAGAGACCCAGTACTTC.

A word on this clone: A read error may produce the germline difference seen at one junction end. CDR3 DNA: TGTGCCAGCAGCCAGACCAGCGGGTACAATGGGCAGTTCTTC. Protein product: CASSQTSGYNGQFF. V gene TRBV9 combines with J gene TRBJ2-1; TRBD2 is a possible D gene (6 bases). The germline V gene has CDR1 SGDLS and CDR2 YYNGEE. This CDR3 has 14 residues.

J is TRBJ2-7 and V is TRBV6-1; D gene ambiguous. The CDR3 spans 15 residues. The germline CDR1 and CDR2 sequences are MNHNS and SASEGT. Trimming pared 7 bases from V and 5 bases from J, leaving 21 bases between. The CDR3 DNA is TGTGCCAGCAATCGGTCGGACGAGCCGACCCACGAGCAGTACTTC. It translates to CASNRSDEPTHEQYF.

With respect to this clone: Other DNA sequences in this specimen translate into the identical CDR3. This chain joins TRBV27 and TRBJ2-7; D is unresolved. The germline CDR1 and CDR2 sequences are MNHEY and SMNVEV (reference sequence). The CDR3 spans 12 residues. V was clipped by 2 bases and J by 3 bases, with 5 bases between them. Written as DNA, the CDR3 is TGTGCCAGCAGTTTAAGAGGCTACGAGCAGTACTTC. Translation gives CASSLRGYEQYF.

This clone was seen only once. J is TRBJ1-6 and V is TRBV6-5; no firm D call. The CDR3 has 15 amino acids. Deletions cut 0 bases from V and 7 bases from J, with 10 bases between. Germline values: CDR1 MNHEY, CDR2 SVGAGI. CDR3 region: CASSYSSVGNSPLHF. In DNA, the CDR3 is TGTGCCAGCAGTTACTCTTCGGTTGGGAATTCACCCCTCCACTTT.